This T cell receptor (beta chain) was captured in a study of blood T cell repertoires in COVID-19 (dated by TCRdb to about 2020). Broadly, across the study: Samples covering the acute and convalescent phases of COVID-19 were provided by collaborators in the United States, Italy and Spain. The material from the prospective study consisted of cDNA or gDNA derived from T cells, B-cell-depleted T cells, or PBMCs. Subjects who had been exposed to COVID-19, were actively infected with it, or had recovered from it provided the deeply sampled blood TCRbeta repertoires that made up the dataset. A freely available public database, intended as a resource for researchers studying the immune response to SARS-CoV-2, is where the repertoires were released. The samples were drawn from two sources: the first 160 participants of the ongoing ImmuneRACE study, and about 1,300 subjects contributed by 6 global collaborators. The sample metadata nearly always contained a de-identified subject ID, COVID-19 status, age in years and sex. HLA class I and class II types, where available, came from metadata supplied by the sample provider rather than from assay-based typing.

Each collaborating institution followed its own protocols to collect whole blood in K2EDTA tubes. For TCRbeta analysis, collaborator samples were shipped as frozen whole blood, as isolated PBMCs, or as DNA extracted from either sample type. The immunoSEQ Assay, a bias-controlled multiplex PCR, was used to amplify TCRbeta CDR3 regions from genomic DNA. The paper's data handling went like this. The number of nucleated cells in each sample was estimated from the amplification of reference gene primers within the assay. Sequence reads were collapsed and filtered to measure the absolute abundance of every unique TCRbeta CDR3 rearrangement. For each sample, productive Simpson clonality was calculated as the square root of Simpson's diversity index over productive rearrangements. TCRdb provides this immuneACCESS table in a form limited to in-frame rearrangements. Some clones are lacking; in checked studies, under half of them reflect an unresolved V gene, and why the rest are absent is not known. The V and J calls and the clone size are those of that table, but D and trimming were determined from the DNA. Here the sample has under 85,000 clones; roughly 86% occur a single time. Around a fifth of the sample belongs to the ten largest clones.

CDR1 and CDR2 were assigned from the germline V gene (reference sequence) as SGHNT and YYREEE. There are 15 amino acids in the CDR3, from cysteine to phenylalanine inclusive. The read is trimmed to its CDR3 DNA, 45 bases read in frame from base 1. Cut back by 4 bases and 2 bases, the V and J ends lie 14 bases apart. Details on this clone: Its recognized antigen is unknown. No base quality information exists; no much larger clone differs at one position.

Results the study describes overall, beyond this receptor: The quantity of clinical and demographic metadata differed by source and by participant and was supplied without curation.

The sequence was collected from a human donor in a cohort sampled during active COVID-19. The chain employs TRBV5-4 and TRBJ2-3; no D gene call is confident. Sequencing was done on a sample of peripheral blood. The CDR3 reads CASSTWRANTDTQYF. The DNA reads as follows: TGTGCCAGCAGCACCTGGCGAGCGAACACAGATACGCAGTATTTT.